One sample yielded the 5 T cell receptor beta chains listed below, sequenced in a study of T cell responses to AZD1222 COVID-19 vaccine. The method was immunoSEQ multiplex PCR; TCRdb's version includes in-frame clones alone and lacks a portion of them. The sample carries approximately 140,000 clones, approximately 94% recorded once. The sequenced sample was peripheral blood, obtained on day 0 of AZD1222 vaccination. These receptors were obtained from an adult in good health.

The chain couples TRBV5-6 to TRBJ1-5; a possible D gene is TRBD1 (5 bases). Trimming pared 4 bases from V and 11 bases from J, leaving 16 bases between. CDR1 and CDR2 (germline): SGHDT, YYEEEE. The CDR3 consists of 13 residues. The CDR3 spells CASSISTDRSQHF. The CDR3 coding sequence is TGTGCCAGCAGCATCTCGACAGACCGGTCCCAGCATTTT. Full variable domain (rest looked up from reference TRBV5-6 and TRBJ1-5): DAGVTQSPTHLIKTRGQQVTLRCSPKSGHDTVSWYQQALGQGPQFIFQYYEEEERQRGNFPDRFSGHQFPNYSSELNVNALLLGDSALYLCASSISTDRSQHFGDGTRLSIL.

CDR3 DNA: TGTGCCAGCAGCCACACAGTTGGGACTAGCGGACGAACGACCGGGGAGCTGTTTTTT. Its translation is CASSHTVGTSGRTTGELFF. The J gene is TRBJ2-2, the V gene TRBV7-3; TRBD2 agrees at 11 bases. CDR3 length: 19 residues. The germline gives CDR1 SGHTA, CDR2 FQGTGA. With 5 bases clipped from V and 5 bases from J, the junction kept 16 bases outside the gene matches.

V usage is TRBV6-2 or TRBV6-3 and J usage is TRBJ1-5; TRBD1 agrees at 10 bases. The V gene end was trimmed by 6 bases and the J gene end by 6 bases; junction bases not matched to a gene: 5. The CDR3 consists of 14 residues. The germline V gene encodes CDR1 MNHEY and CDR2 SVGEGT. This CDR3 reads CASSRDRGRQPQHF. In DNA, the CDR3 is TGTGCCAGCAGCCGGGACAGGGGACGTCAGCCCCAGCATTTT.

V gene TRBV27 combines with J gene TRBJ2-5, with a weak D call TRBD1 (6 bases). CDR3 size: 12 residues. CDR1 and CDR2 from the germline V gene are MNHEY and SMNVEV (reference sequence). V lost 5 bases to trimming and J lost 5 bases, with 9 bases between them. DNA of the CDR3: TGTGCCAGCAGTCCCGACAGGGAGACCCAGTACTTC. Its protein is CASSPDRETQYF.

The chain joins TRBV19 to TRBJ2-2, with a weak D call TRBD2 (5 bases). Germline assignment: CDR1 LNHDA and CDR2 SQIVND (reference sequence). V was pared by 7 bases and J by 4 bases, with 10 bases between. The CDR3 contains 13 residues. The CDR3 reads CASKGGFTGELFF. CDR3 nucleotides: TGTGCCAGTAAAGGCGGGTTCACCGGGGAGCTGTTTTTT.